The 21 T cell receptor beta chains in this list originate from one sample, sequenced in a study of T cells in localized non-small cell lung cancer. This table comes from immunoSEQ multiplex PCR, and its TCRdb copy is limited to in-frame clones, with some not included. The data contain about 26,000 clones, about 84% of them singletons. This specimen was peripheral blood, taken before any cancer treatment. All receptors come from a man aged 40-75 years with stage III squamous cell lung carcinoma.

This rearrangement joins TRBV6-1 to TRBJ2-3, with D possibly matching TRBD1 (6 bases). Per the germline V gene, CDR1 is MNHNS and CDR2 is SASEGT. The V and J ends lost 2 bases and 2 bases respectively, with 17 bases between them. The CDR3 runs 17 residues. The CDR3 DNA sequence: TGTGCCAGCAGTGAATACGGTGCAGGGGATCCCACAGATACGCAGTATTTT. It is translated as CASSEYGAGDPTDTQYF.

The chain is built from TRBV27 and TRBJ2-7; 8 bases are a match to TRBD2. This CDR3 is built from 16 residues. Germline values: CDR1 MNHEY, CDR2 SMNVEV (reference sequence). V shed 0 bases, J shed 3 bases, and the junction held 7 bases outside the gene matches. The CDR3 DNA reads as TGTGCCAGCAGTTTATCGGCAACTAGCGGACTCTACGAGCAGTACTTC. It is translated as CASSLSATSGLYEQYF.

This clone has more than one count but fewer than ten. CDR3 sequence (DNA): TGCGCCAGCAGCTTGGGGGGGGCCAATCAGCCCCAGCATTTT. It encodes CASSLGGANQPQHF. The chain is built from TRBV5-1 and TRBJ1-5, with D possibly being TRBD1 (6 bases). The CDR3 is 14 amino acids. CDR1 SGHRS and CDR2 YFSETQ come from the germline V gene. V lost 0 bases to trimming and J lost 3 bases, with 7 bases between them.

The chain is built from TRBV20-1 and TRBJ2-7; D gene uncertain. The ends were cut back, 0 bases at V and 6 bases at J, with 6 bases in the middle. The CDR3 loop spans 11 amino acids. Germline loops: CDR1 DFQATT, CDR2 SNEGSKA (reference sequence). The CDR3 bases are TGCAGTGCTAGAGAGGGCGGCGAGCAGTACTTC. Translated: CSAREGGEQYF.

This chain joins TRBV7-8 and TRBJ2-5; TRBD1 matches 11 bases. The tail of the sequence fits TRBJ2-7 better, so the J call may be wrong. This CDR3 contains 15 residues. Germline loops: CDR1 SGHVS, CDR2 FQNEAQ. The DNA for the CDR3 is TGTGCCGCAATTAGAGGGACAGGGGGATCCTACGAGCAGTACTTC. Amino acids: CAAIRGTGGSYEQYF.

CDR3 in amino acids: CASSLTGSTDTQYF. CDR3 bases: TGTGCCAGCAGTTTGACAGGGAGCACAGATACGCAGTATTTT. The chain joins TRBV27 to TRBJ2-3; 7 nucleotides agree with TRBD1. The CDR3 runs 14 residues. Germline lookup yields CDR1 MNHEY and CDR2 SMNVEV (reference sequence). Trimming at V came to 3 bases and at J to 0 bases, leaving 0 bases not matched to a gene.

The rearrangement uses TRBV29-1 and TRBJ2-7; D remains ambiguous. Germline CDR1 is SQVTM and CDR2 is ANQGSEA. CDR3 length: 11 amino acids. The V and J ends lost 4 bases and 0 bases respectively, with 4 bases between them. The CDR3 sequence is CSVVLSYEQYF. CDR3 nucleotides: TGCAGCGTTGTACTCTCCTACGAGCAGTACTTC.

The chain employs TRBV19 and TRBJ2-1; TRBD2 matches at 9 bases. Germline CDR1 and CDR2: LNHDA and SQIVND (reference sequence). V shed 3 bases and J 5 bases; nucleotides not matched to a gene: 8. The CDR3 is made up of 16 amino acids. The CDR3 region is CASSIVLAGSHNEQFF. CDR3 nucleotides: TGTGCCAGTAGTATCGTCCTAGCGGGAAGCCACAATGAGCAGTTCTTC.

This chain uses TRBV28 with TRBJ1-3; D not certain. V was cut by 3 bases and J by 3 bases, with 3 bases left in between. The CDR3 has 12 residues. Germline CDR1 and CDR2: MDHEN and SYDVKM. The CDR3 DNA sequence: TGTGCCAGCAGTTTGCTTGGAAACACCATATATTTT. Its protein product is CASSLLGNTIYF.

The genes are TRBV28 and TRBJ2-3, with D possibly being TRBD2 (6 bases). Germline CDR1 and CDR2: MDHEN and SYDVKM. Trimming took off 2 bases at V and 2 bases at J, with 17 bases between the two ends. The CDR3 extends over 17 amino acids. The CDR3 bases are TGTGCCAGCAGTTTAATCCCGATTAGCGGATTCACAGATACGCAGTATTTT. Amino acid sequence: CASSLIPISGFTDTQYF.

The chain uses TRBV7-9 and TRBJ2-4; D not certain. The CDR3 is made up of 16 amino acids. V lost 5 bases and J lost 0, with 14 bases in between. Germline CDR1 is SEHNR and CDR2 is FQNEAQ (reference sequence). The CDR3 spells CASSPTEILAKNIQYF. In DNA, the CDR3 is TGTGCCAGCAGCCCCACGGAGATCCTAGCCAAAAACATTCAGTACTTC.

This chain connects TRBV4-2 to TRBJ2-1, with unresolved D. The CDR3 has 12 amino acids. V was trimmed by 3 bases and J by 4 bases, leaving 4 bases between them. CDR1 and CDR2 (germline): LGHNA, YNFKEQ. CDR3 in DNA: TGTGCCAGCAGCCACGGATACAATGAGCAGTTCTTC. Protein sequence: CASSHGYNEQFF.

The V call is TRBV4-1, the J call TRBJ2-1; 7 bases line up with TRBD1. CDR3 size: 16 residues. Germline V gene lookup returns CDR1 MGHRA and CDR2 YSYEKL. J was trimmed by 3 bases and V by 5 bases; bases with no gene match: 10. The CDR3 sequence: CASSDLLGQFYNEQFF. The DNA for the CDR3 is TGCGCCAGCAGCGATCTGCTGGGACAGTTCTACAATGAGCAGTTCTTC.

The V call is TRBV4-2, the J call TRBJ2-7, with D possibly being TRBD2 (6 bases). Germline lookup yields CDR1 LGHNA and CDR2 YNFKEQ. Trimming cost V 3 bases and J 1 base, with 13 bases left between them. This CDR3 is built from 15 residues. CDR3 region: CASSQPVSGSYEQYF. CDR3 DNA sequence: TGTGCCAGCAGCCAGCCGGTTAGCGGTTCCTACGAGCAGTACTTC.

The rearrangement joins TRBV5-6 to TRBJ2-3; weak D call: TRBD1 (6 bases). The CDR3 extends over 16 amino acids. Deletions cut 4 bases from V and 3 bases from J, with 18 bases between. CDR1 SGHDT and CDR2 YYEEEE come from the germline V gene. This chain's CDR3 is CASSRVDRRYTDTQYF. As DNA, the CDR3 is TGTGCCAGCAGCCGGGTTGACAGGAGATATACAGATACGCAGTATTTT. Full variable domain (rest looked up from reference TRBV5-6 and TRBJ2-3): DAGVTQSPTHLIKTRGQQVTLRCSPKSGHDTVSWYQQALGQGPQFIFQYYEEEERQRGNFPDRFSGHQFPNYSSELNVNALLLGDSALYLCASSRVDRRYTDTQYFGPGTRLTVL.

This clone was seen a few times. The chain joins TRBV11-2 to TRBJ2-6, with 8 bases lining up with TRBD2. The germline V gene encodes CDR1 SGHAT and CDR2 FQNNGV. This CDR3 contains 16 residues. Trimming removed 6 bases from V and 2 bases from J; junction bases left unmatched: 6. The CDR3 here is CASSKTGGTGANVLTF. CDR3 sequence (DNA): TGTGCCAGCAGTAAAACGGGAGGGACTGGGGCCAACGTCCTGACTTTC.

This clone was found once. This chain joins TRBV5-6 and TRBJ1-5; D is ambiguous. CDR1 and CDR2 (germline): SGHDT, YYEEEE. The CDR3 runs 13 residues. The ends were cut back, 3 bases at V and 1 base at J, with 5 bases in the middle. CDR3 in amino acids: CASSSDSNQPQHF. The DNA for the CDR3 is TGTGCCAGCAGCTCGGACAGCAATCAGCCCCAGCATTTT.

The CDR3 DNA sequence: TGTGCCAGCAGAGGGACAGTCAACTCTGGGGCCAACGTCCTGACTTTC. Amino acids: CASRGTVNSGANVLTF. This chain joins TRBV2 and TRBJ2-6, with TRBD1 matching over 7 bases. The CDR3 spans 16 residues. After removal of 6 bases from V and 0 bases from J, the junction contained 5 bases not matched to a gene. Per germline, CDR1 SNHLY and CDR2 FYNNEI.

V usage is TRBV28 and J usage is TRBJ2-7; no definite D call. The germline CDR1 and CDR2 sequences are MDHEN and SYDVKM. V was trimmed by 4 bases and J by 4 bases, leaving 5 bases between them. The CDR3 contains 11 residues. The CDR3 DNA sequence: TGTGCCAGCAGTTCATTTTACGAGCAGTACTTC. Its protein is CASSSFYEQYF.

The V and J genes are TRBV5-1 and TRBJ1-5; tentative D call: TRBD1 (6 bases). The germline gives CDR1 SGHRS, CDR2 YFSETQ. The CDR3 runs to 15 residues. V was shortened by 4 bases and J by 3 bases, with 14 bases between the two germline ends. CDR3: CASSLQGGNNQPQHF. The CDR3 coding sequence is TGCGCCAGCAGCCTGCAAGGGGGTAACAATCAGCCCCAGCATTTT.

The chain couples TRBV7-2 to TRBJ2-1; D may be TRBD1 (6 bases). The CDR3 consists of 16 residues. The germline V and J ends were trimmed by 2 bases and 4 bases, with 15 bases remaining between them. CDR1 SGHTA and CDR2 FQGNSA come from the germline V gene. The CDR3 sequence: CASSLFWDTRYNEQFF. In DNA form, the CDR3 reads TGTGCCAGCAGCTTATTCTGGGACACGAGATACAATGAGCAGTTCTTC.